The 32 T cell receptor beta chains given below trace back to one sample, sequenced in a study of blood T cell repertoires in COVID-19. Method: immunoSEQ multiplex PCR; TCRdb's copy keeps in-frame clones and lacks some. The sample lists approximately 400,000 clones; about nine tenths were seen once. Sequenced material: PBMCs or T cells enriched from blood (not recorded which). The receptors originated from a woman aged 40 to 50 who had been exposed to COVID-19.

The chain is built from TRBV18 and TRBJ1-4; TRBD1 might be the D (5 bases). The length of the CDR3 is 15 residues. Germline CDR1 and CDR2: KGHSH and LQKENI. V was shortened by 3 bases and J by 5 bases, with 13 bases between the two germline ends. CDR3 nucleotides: TGTGCCAGCTCACCTATCAGGGCTGGGAATGAAAAACTGTTTTTT. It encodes CASSPIRAGNEKLFF.

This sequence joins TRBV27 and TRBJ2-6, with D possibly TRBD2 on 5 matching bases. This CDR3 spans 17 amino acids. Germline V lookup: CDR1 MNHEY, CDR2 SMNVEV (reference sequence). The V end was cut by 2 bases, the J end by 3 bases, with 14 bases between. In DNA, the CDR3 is TGTGCCAGCAGTTTAAAGCCTCCCGGGGATGGGGCCAACGTCCTGACTTTC. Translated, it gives CASSLKPPGDGANVLTF.

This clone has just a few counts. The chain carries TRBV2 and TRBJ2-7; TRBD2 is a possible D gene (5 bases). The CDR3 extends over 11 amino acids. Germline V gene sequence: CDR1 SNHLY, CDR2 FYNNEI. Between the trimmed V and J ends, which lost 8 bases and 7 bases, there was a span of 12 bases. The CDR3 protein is CASCRENEQYF. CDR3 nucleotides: TGTGCCAGCTGTCGGGAAAATGAGCAGTACTTC.

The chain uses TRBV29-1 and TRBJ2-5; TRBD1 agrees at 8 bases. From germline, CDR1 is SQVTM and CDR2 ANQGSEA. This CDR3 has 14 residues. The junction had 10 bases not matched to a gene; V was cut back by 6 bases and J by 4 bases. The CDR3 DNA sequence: TGCAGCGTCAGTCCCAGGGGGCGGGTAGAGACCCAGTACTTC. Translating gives CSVSPRGRVETQYF.

In nucleotides, the CDR3 is TGTGCCAGCAGCTTGGCCTCCTCAGATACGCAGTATTTT. It codes for CASSLASSDTQYF. V is TRBV5-5 and J is TRBJ2-3; no reliable D call. CDR1 SGHKS and CDR2 YYEKEE come from the germline V gene (reference sequence). This CDR3 is built from 13 residues. V was pared by 0 bases and J by 4 bases, with 6 bases between.

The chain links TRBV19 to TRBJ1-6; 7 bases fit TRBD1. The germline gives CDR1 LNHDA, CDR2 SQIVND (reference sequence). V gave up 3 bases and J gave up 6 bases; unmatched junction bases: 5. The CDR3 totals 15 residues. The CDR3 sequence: CASSIGDRVNSPLHF. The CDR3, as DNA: TGTGCCAGTAGTATCGGGGACAGAGTTAATTCACCCCTCCACTTT.

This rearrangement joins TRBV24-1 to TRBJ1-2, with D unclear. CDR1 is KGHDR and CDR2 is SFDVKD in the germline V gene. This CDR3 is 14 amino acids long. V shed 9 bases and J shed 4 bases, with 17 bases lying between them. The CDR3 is CATSSPRPPYGYTF. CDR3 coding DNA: TGTGCCACCTCTTCCCCGCGCCCCCCCTATGGCTACACCTTC.

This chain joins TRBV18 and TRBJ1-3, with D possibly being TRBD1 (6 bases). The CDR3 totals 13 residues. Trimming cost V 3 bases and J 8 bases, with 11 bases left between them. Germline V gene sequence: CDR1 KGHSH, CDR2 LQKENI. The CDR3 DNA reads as TGTGCCAGCTCACCGGCAGGGGTAGACACCATATATTTT. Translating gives CASSPAGVDTIYF. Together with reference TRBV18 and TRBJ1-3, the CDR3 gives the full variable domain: NAGVMQNPRHLVRRRGQEARLRCSPMKGHSHVYWYRQLPEEGLKFMVYLQKENIIDESGMPKERFSAEFPKEGPSILRIQQVVRGDSAAYFCASSPAGVDTIYFGEGSWLTVV.

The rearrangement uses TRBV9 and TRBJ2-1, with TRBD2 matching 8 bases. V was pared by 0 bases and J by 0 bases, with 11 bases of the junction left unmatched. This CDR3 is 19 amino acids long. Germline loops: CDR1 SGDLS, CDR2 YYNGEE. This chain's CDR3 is CASSVAGGSGVPSYNEQFF. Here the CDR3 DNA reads TGTGCCAGCAGCGTAGCTGGGGGTAGCGGGGTTCCCTCCTACAATGAGCAGTTCTTC. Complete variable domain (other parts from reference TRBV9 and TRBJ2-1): DSGVTQTPKHLITATGQRVTLRCSPRSGDLSVYWYQQSLDQGLQFLIQYYNGEERAKGNILERFSAQQFPDLHSELNLSSLELGDSALYFCASSVAGGSGVPSYNEQFFGPGTRLTVL.

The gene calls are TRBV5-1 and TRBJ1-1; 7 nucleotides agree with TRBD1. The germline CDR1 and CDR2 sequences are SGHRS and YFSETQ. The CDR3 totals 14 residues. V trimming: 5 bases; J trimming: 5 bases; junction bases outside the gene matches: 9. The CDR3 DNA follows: TGCGCCAGCAGGCGGGACAGTGTGGGGACTGAAGCTTTCTTT. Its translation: CASRRDSVGTEAFF.

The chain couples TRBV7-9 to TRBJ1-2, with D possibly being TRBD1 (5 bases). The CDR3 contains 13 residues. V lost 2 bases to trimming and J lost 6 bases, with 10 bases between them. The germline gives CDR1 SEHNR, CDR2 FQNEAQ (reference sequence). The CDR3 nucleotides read TGTGCCAGCAGCTTACGTAGGGGCGATGGCTACACCTTC. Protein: CASSLRRGDGYTF.

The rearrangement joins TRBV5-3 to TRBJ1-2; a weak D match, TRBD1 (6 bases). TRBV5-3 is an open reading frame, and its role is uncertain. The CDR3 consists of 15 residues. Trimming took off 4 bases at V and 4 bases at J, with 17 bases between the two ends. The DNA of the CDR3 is TGTGCCAGAAGCGAGACCGGGACACGGTCCTATGGCTACACCTTC. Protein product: CARSETGTRSYGYTF.

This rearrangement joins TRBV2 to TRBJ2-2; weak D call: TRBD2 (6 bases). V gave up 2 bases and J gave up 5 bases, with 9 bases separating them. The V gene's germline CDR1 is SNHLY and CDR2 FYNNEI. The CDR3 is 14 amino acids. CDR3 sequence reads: CASSETSLTGELFF. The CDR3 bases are TGTGCCAGCAGTGAAACTAGCCTGACCGGGGAGCTGTTTTTT.

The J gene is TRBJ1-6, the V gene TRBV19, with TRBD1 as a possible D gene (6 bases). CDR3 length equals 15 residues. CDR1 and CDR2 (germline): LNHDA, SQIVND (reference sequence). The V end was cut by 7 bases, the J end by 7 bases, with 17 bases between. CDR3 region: CASTWVNRENSPLHF. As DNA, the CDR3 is TGTGCCAGTACATGGGTTAACAGGGAAAATTCACCCCTCCACTTT.

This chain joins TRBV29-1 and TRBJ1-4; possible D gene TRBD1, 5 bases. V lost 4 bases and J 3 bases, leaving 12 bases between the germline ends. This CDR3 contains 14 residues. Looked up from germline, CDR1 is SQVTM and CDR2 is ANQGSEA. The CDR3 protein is CSVGRGRPNEKLFF. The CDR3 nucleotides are TGCAGCGTTGGGCGGGGGAGACCTAATGAAAAACTGTTTTTT.

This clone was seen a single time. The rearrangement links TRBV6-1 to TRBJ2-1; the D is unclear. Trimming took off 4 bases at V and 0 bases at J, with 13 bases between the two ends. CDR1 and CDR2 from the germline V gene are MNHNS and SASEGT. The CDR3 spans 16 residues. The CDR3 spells CASSAVTPSSYNEQFF. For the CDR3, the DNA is TGTGCCAGCAGTGCGGTTACGCCGAGCTCCTACAATGAGCAGTTCTTC.

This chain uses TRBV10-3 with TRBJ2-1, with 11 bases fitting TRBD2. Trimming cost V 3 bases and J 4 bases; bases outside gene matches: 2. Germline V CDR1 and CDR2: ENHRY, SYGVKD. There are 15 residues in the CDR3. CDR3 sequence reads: CAISELAGEYNEQFF. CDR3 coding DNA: TGTGCCATCAGTGAACTAGCGGGGGAATACAATGAGCAGTTCTTC.

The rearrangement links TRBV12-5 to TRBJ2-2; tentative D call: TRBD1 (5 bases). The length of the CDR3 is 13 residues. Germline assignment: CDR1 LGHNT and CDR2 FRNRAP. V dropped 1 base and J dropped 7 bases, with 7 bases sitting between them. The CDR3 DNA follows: TGTGCTAGTGGTTTGGCAGGGAACGGGGAGCTGTTTTTT. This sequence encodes CASGLAGNGELFF.

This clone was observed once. CDR3 sequence reads: CASSPFGQGNDGYTF. Written as DNA, the CDR3 is TGCGCCAGCAGTCCCTTCGGACAGGGGAACGATGGCTACACCTTC. The J gene is TRBJ1-2, the V gene TRBV5-1, with 9 bases aligning to TRBD1. There are 15 residues in the CDR3. CDR1 and CDR2 (germline): SGHRS, YFSETQ. Trimming cost V 5 bases and J 6 bases; bases outside gene matches: 11.

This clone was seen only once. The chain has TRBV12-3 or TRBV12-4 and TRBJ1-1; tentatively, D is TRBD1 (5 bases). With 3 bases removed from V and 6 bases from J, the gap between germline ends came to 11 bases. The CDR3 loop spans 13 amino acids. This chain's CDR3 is CASSLGGTSEAFF. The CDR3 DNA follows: TGTGCCAGCAGTTTGGGGGGTACCTCTGAAGCTTTCTTT.

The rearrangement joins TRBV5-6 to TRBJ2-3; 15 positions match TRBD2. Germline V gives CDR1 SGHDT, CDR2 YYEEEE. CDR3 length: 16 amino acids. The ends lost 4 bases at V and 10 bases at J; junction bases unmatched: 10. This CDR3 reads CASSPGERTSGRAQYF. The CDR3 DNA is TGTGCCAGCAGCCCAGGAGAAAGGACTAGCGGGAGGGCGCAGTATTTT. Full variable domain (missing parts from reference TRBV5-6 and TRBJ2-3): DAGVTQSPTHLIKTRGQQVTLRCSPKSGHDTVSWYQQALGQGPQFIFQYYEEEERQRGNFPDRFSGHQFPNYSSELNVNALLLGDSALYLCASSPGERTSGRAQYFGPGTRLTVL.

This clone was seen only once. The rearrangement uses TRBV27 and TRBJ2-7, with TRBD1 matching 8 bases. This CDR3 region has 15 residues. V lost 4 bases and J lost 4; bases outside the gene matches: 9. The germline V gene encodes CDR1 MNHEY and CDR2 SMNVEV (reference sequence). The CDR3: CASSSPRTGRYEQYF. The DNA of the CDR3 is TGTGCCAGCAGTTCCCCCCGGACAGGGAGGTACGAGCAGTACTTC.

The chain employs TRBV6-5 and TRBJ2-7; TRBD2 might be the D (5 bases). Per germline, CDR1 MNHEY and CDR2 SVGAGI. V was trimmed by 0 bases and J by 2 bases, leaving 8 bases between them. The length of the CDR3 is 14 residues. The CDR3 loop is CASSYSRATYEQYF. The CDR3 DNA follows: TGTGCCAGCAGTTACTCGAGGGCAACCTACGAGCAGTACTTC.

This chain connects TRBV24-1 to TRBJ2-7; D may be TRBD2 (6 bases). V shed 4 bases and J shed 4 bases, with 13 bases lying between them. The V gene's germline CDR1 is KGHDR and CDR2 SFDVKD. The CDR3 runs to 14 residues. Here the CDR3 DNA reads TGTGCCACCAGTGAAAAACGGACTACTTACGAGCAGTACTTC. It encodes CATSEKRTTYEQYF.

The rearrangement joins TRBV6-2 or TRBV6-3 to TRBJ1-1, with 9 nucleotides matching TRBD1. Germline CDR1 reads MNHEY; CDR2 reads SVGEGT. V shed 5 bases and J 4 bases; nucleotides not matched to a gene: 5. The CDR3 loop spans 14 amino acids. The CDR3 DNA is TGTGCCAGCAGTCGACAGGGGGGAGGCACTGAAGCTTTCTTT. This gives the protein CASSRQGGGTEAFF.

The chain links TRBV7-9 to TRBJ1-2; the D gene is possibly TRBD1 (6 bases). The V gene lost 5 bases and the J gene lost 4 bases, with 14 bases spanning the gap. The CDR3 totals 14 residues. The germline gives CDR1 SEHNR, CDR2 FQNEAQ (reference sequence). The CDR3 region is CASSPRGTLYGYTF. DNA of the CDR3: TGTGCCAGCAGCCCCAGGGGTACCCTCTATGGCTACACCTTC.

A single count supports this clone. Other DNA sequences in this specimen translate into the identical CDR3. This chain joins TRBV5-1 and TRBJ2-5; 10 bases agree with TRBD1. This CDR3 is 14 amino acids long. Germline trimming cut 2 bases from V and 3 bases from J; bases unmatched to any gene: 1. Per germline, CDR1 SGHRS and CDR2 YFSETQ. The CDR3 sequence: CASSLGTGEETQYF. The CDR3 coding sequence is TGCGCCAGCAGCTTAGGGACAGGGGAAGAGACCCAGTACTTC. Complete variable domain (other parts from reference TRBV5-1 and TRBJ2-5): KAGVTQTPRYLIKTRGQQVTLSCSPISGHRSVSWYQQTPGQGLQFLFEYFSETQRNKGNFPGRFSGRQFSNSRSEMNVSTLELGDSALYLCASSLGTGEETQYFGPGTRLLVL.

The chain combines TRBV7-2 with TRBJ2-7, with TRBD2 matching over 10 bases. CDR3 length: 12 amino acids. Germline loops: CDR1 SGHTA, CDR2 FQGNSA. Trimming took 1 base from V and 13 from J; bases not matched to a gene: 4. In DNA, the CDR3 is TGTGCCAGCAGCTTAGGACTAGCGGGCTGCTACTTC. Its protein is CASSLGLAGCYF. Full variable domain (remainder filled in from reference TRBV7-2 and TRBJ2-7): GAGVSQSPSNKVTEKGKDVELRCDPISGHTALYWYRQSLGQGLEFLIYFQGNSAPDKSGLPSDRFSAERTGGSVSTLTIQRTQQEDSAVYLCASSLGLAGCYFGPGTRLTVT.

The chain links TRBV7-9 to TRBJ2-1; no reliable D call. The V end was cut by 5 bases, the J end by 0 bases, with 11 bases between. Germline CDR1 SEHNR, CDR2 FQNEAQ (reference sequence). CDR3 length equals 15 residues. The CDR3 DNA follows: TGTGCCAGCAGCCGAGGCGGCATCTCCTACAATGAGCAGTTCTTC. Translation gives CASSRGGISYNEQFF.

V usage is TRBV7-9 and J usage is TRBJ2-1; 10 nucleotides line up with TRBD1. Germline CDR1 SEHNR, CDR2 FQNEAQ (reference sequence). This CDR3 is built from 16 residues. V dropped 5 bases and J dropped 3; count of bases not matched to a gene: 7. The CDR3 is CASSPSRTGGYNEQFF. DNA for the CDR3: TGTGCCAGCAGCCCTAGCCGGACAGGGGGCTACAATGAGCAGTTCTTC.

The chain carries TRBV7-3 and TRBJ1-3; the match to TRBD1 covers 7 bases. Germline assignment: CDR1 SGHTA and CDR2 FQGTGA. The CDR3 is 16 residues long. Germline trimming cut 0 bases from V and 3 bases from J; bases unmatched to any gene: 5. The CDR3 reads CASSLTTGVDGNTIYF. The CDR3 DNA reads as TGTGCCAGCAGCTTAACCACAGGGGTGGATGGAAACACCATATATTTT.

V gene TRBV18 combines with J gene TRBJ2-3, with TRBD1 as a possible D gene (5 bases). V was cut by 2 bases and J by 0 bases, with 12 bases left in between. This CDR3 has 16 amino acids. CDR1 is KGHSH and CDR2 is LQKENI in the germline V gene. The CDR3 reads CASSPTGFSSTDTQYF. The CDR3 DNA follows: TGTGCCAGCTCACCAACAGGATTTTCCAGCACAGATACGCAGTATTTT.